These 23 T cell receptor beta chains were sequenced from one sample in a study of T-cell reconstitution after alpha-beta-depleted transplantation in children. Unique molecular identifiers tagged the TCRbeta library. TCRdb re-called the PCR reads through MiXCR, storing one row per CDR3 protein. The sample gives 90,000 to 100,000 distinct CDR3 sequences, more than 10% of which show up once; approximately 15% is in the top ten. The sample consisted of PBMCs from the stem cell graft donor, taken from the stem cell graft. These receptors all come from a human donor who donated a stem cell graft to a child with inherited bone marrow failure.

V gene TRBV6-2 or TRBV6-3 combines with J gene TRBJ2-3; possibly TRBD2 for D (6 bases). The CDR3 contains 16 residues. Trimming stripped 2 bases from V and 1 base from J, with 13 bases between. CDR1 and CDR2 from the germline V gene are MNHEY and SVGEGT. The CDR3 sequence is CASSYDPGVGTDTQYF. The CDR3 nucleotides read TGTGCCAGCAGTTACGATCCGGGAGTGGGCACAGATACGCAGTATTTT.

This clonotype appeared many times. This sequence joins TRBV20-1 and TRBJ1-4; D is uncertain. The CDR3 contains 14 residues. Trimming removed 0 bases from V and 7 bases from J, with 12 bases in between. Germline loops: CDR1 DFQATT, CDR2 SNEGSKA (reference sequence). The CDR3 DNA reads TGCAGTGCTAGAGATGGGCGGAGCCTTGAAAAACTGTTTTTT. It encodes CSARDGRSLEKLFF.

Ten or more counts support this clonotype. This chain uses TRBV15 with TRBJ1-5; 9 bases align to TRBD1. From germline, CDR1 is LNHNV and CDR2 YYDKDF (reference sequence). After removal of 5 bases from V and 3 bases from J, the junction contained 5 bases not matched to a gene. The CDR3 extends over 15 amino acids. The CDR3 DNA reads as TGTGCCACCAGCCGGACAGGGGCCGACAATCAGCCCCAGCATTTT. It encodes CATSRTGADNQPQHF.

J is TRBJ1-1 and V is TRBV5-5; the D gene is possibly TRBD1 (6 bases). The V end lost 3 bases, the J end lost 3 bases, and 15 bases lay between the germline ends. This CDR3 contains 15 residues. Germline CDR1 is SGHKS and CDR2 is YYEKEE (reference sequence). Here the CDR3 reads CASSYTYRADTEAFF. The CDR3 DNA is TGTGCCAGCAGCTATACTTACAGGGCCGACACTGAAGCTTTCTTT.

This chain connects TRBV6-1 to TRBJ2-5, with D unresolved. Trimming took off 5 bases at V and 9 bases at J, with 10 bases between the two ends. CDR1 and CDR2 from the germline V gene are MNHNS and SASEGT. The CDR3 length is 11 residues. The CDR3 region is CASSFQAAQYF. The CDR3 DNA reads TGTGCCAGCAGTTTCCAGGCGGCCCAGTACTTC.

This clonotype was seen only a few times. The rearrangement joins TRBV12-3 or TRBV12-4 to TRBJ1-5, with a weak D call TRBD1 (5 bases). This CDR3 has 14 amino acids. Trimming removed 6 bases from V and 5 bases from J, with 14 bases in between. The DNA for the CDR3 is TGTGCCAGCAGCACCGGGACTCCCTATCAGCCCCAGCATTTT. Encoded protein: CASSTGTPYQPQHF.

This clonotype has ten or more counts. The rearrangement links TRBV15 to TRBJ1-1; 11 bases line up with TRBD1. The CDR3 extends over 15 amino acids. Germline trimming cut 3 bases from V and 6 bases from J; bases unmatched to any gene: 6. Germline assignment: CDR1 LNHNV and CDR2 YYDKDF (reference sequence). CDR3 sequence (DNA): TGTGCCACCAGCAGGGGACAGGGGGTTTTCGCTGAAGCTTTCTTT. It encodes CATSRGQGVFAEAFF.

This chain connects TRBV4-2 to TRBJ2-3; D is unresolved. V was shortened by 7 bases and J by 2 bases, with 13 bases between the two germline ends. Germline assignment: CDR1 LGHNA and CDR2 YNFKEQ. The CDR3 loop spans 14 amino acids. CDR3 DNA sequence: TGTGCCAGCACTCCTTGGGCTAACACAGATACGCAGTATTTT. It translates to CASTPWANTDTQYF.

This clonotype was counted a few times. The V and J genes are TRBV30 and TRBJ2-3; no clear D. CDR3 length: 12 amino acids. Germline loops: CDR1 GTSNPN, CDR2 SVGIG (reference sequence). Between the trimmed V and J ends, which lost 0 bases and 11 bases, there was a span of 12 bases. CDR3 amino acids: CAWSVQVLGQYF. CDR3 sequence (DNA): TGTGCCTGGAGTGTCCAAGTCCTTGGGCAGTATTTT.

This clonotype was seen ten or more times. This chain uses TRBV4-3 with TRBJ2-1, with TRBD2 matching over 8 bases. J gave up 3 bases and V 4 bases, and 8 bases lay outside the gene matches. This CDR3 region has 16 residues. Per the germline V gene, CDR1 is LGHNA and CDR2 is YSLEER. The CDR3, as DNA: TGCGCCAGCAGCCGAAAGCGGGAGTTTTTCTACAATGAGCAGTTCTTC. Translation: CASSRKREFFYNEQFF.

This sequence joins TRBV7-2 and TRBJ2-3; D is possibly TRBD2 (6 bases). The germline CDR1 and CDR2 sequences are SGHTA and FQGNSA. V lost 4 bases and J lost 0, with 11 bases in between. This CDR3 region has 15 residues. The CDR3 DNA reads TGTGCCAGCAGCTACCTAGGGAGGAGCACAGATACGCAGTATTTT. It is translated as CASSYLGRSTDTQYF.

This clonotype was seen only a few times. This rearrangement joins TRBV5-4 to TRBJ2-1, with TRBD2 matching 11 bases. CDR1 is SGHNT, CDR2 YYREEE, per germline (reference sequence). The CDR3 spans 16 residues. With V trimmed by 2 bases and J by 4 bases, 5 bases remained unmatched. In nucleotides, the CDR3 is TGTGCCAGCAGCTTTCAGACTAGCGGGACTTACAATGAGCAGTTCTTC. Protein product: CASSFQTSGTYNEQFF.

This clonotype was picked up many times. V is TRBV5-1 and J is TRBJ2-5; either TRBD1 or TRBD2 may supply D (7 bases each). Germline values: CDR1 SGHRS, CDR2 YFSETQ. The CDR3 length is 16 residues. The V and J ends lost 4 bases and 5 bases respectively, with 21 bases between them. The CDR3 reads CASSTPKTGRGETQYF. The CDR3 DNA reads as TGCGCCAGCAGCACGCCCAAGACAGGGCGGGGGGAGACCCAGTACTTC. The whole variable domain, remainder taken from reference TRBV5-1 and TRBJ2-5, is KAGVTQTPRYLIKTRGQQVTLSCSPISGHRSVSWYQQTPGQGLQFLFEYFSETQRNKGNFPGRFSGRQFSNSRSEMNVSTLELGDSALYLCASSTPKTGRGETQYFGPGTRLLVL.

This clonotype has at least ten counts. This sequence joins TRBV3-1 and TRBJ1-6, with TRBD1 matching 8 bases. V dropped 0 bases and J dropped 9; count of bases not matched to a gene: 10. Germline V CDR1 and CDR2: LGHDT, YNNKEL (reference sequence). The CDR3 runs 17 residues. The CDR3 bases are TGTGCCAGCAGCCAAGAGGGTCGCGACAGGGGTTTTTCACCCCTCCACTTT. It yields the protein CASSQEGRDRGFSPLHF.

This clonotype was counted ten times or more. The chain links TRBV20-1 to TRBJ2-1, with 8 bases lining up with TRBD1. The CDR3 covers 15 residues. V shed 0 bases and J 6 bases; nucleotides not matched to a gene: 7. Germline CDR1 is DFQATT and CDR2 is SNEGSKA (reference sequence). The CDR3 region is CSARDPHDRGNEQFF. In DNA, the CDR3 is TGCAGTGCTAGAGACCCCCATGACAGGGGCAATGAGCAGTTCTTC.

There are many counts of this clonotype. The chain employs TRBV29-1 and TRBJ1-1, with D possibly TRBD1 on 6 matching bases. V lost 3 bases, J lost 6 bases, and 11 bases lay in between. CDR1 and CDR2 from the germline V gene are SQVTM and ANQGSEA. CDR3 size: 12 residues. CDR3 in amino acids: CSVDTGRAEAFF. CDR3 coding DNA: TGCAGCGTTGATACAGGGAGGGCTGAAGCTTTCTTT.

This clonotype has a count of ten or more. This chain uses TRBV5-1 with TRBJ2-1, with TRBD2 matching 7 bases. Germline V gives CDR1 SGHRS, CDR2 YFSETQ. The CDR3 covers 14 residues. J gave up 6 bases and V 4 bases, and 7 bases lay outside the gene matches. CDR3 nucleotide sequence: TGCGCCAGCAGCGGGGAATGGACTAGCAATGAGCAGTTCTTC. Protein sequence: CASSGEWTSNEQFF.

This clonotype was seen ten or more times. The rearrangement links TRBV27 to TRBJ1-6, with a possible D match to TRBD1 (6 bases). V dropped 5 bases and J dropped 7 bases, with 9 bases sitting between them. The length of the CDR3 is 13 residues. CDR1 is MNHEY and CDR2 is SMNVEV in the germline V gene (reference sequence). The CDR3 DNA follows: TGTGCCAGCAGTCCAGACAGGAATTCACCCCTCCACTTT. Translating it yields CASSPDRNSPLHF.

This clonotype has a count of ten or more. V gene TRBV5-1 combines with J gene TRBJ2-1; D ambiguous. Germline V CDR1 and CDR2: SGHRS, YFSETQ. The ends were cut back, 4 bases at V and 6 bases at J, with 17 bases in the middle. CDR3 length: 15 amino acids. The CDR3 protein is CASSDQPQPSNEQFF. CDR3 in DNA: TGCGCCAGCAGCGACCAACCCCAACCCTCCAATGAGCAGTTCTTC.

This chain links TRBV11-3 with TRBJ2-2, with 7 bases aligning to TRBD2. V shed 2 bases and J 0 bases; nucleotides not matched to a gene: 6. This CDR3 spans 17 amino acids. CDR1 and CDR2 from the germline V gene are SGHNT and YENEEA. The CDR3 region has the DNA TGTGCCAGCAGCTTAAAAGGCACTAGCGCGAACACCGGGGAGCTGTTTTTT. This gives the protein CASSLKGTSANTGELFF.

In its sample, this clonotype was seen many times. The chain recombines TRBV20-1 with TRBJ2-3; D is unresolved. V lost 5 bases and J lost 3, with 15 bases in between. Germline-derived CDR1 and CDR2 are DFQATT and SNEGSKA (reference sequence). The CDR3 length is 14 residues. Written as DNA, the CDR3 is TGCAGTGCTCTTGCCCCCCGCTTGACAGATACGCAGTATTTT. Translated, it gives CSALAPRLTDTQYF.

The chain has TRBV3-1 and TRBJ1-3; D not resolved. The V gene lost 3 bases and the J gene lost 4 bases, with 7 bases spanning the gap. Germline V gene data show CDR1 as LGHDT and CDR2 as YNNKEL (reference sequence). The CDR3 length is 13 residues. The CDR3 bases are TGTGCCAGCAGCCAGCAGGTCGGAAACACCATATATTTT. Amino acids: CASSQQVGNTIYF.

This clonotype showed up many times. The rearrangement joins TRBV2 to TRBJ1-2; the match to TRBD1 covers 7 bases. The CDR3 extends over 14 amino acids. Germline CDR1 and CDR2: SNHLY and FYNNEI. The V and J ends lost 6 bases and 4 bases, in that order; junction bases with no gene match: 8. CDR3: CASRTGTESYGYTF. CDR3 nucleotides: TGTGCCAGCAGAACCGGGACAGAGTCCTATGGCTACACCTTC.